The next 27 T cell receptor beta chains were all read from a single sample in a study of blood T cells in healthy people across ages. A second PCR of 7 to 11 cycles used a sample-barcoded 5' primer and a J-beta primer mix. TCRdb reanalysed the 5' RACE reads using MiXCR and keeps one entry per CDR3 protein. Among fewer than 2,000,000 distinct CDR3 sequences listed, about 39% were seen once. The sample taken for sequencing was blood. All receptors derive from a human donor in good health.

The V and J genes are TRBV7-2 and TRBJ1-4, with 7 nucleotides matching TRBD1. The CDR3 covers 15 residues. Germline CDR1 is SGHTA and CDR2 is FQGNSA. J gave up 4 bases and V 5 bases, and 7 bases lay outside the gene matches. The CDR3 here is CASSPQGSGNEKLFF. The DNA of the CDR3 is TGTGCCAGCAGCCCACAGGGGTCGGGTAATGAAAAACTGTTTTTT. Full variable domain (outside the CDR3, taken from reference TRBV7-2 and TRBJ1-4): GAGVSQSPSNKVTEKGKDVELRCDPISGHTALYWYRQSLGQGLEFLIYFQGNSAPDKSGLPSDRFSAERTGGSVSTLTIQRTQQEDSAVYLCASSPQGSGNEKLFFGSGTQLSVL.

A few counts support this clonotype. This rearrangement joins TRBV2 to TRBJ1-1; 7 bases are shared with TRBD1. Trimming cost V 6 bases and J 5 bases; bases outside gene matches: 12. Germline lookup yields CDR1 SNHLY and CDR2 FYNNEI. This CDR3 spans 15 amino acids. DNA of the CDR3: TGTGCCAGCAGGCGTGAAGGGGGCGTCTCTACTGAAGCTTTCTTT. Its translation: CASRREGGVSTEAFF.

V gene TRBV5-1 combines with J gene TRBJ2-2; a possible D gene is TRBD1 (6 bases). This CDR3 region has 15 residues. Germline CDR1 reads SGHRS; CDR2 reads YFSETQ. V lost 4 bases and J 0 bases, leaving 10 bases between the germline ends. CDR3 loop: CASSVGHPNTGELFF. The CDR3 DNA reads TGCGCCAGCAGCGTGGGACACCCGAACACCGGGGAGCTGTTTTTT.

V gene TRBV29-1 combines with J gene TRBJ1-4; D call uncertain. The CDR3 runs to 15 residues. The germline V gene has CDR1 SQVTM and CDR2 ANQGSEA. Trimming cost V 7 bases and J 7 bases, with 22 bases left between them. The CDR3 spells CSASGSPAGSEKLFF. CDR3 sequence (DNA): TGCAGCGCCTCCGGCTCGCCTGCGGGGAGTGAAAAACTGTTTTTT.

This clonotype was found a few times. This CDR3 reads CSAQGQGRTQEKLFF. The DNA for the CDR3 is TGCAGTGCCCAAGGACAGGGGCGGACCCAGGAAAAACTGTTTTTT. The chain uses TRBV20-1 and TRBJ1-4; 9 positions match TRBD1. Germline CDR1 is DFQATT and CDR2 is SNEGSKA (reference sequence). Trimming took 6 bases from V and 8 from J; bases not matched to a gene: 13. The CDR3 is 15 residues long.

This clonotype showed up just a few times. The chain is built from TRBV6-5 and TRBJ2-3; D possibly uses TRBD1 or TRBD2 (5 bases each). Trimming took off 4 bases at V and 3 bases at J, with 14 bases between the two ends. The CDR3 is 15 residues long. The germline CDR1 and CDR2 sequences are MNHEY and SVGAGI. CDR3 amino acids: CASSWGTAGTDTQYF. In nucleotides, the CDR3 is TGTGCCAGCAGTTGGGGGACGGCCGGAACAGATACGCAGTATTTT.

The chain carries TRBV11-3 and TRBJ2-7; D is possibly TRBD2 (6 bases). Germline V gives CDR1 SGHNT, CDR2 YENEEA. The CDR3 extends over 15 amino acids. V gave up 2 bases and J gave up 4 bases, with 15 bases separating them. CDR3 nucleotide sequence: TGTGCCAGCAGCTTACAAAACGGGGGTTTTTACGAGCAGTACTTC. Protein: CASSLQNGGFYEQYF. The whole variable domain, filled in from reference TRBV11-3 and TRBJ2-7, reads EAGVVQSPRYKIIEKKQPVAFWCNPISGHNTLYWYLQNLGQGPELLIRYENEEAVDDSQLPKDRFSAERLKGVDSTLKIQPAELGDSAVYLCASSLQNGGFYEQYFGPGTRLTVT.

V gene TRBV7-9 combines with J gene TRBJ2-5; D gene ambiguous. This CDR3 contains 12 residues. The ends were cut back, 3 bases at V and 11 bases at J, with 13 bases in the middle. Germline lookup yields CDR1 SEHNR and CDR2 FQNEAQ (reference sequence). CDR3 protein: CASSFYSFEQYF. For the CDR3, the DNA is TGTGCCAGCAGCTTTTATTCTTTTGAGCAGTACTTC.

The chain joins TRBV12-3 or TRBV12-4 to TRBJ2-7; 8 nucleotides align to TRBD1. The CDR3 extends over 15 amino acids. J was trimmed by 1 base and V by 5 bases; bases with no gene match: 7. The chain's CDR3 is CASSPQGVRSYEQYF. The CDR3 DNA follows: TGTGCCAGCAGTCCACAGGGGGTTAGGTCCTACGAGCAGTACTTC.

This clonotype was seen only a few times. The rearrangement links TRBV9 to TRBJ2-1; TRBD1 or TRBD2 may be the D gene (5 bases each). Trimming shortened V by 8 bases and J by 10 bases, and 22 bases separated the two germline ends. The CDR3 is made up of 14 amino acids. Germline V lookup: CDR1 SGDLS, CDR2 YYNGEE. The CDR3 here is CASGDGAFVGEQFF. In DNA, the CDR3 is TGTGCCAGTGGAGACGGGGCCTTCGTGGGGGAGCAGTTCTTC.

About this clonotype itself: Sequence at one end of the junction differs from germline and may be a read error. The chain joins TRBV28 to TRBJ2-5; 7 bases agree with TRBD1. The V gene's germline CDR1 is MDHEN and CDR2 SYDVKM. The CDR3 runs to 14 residues. CDR3 region: CASSLWGQQEIQYF. The CDR3 DNA sequence: TGTGCCAGCAGTTTATGGGGACAGCAAGAGATCCAGTACTTC.

The chain recombines TRBV6-5 with TRBJ2-7, with D perhaps matching TRBD2 (5 bases). Germline assignment: CDR1 MNHEY and CDR2 SVGAGI. The germline V and J ends were trimmed by 6 bases and 12 bases, with 27 bases remaining between them. The CDR3 is 15 amino acids. CDR3 in DNA: TGTGCCAGCAGCCCCGCGGGTCGGTCAGAAGAGACCCGGTACTTC. It yields the protein CASSPAGRSEETRYF.

The chain recombines TRBV20-1 with TRBJ1-5; D possibly corresponds to TRBD1 (6 bases). The length of the CDR3 is 14 residues. Trimming left V 4 bases short and J 5 bases short, with 15 bases between. Germline V gene lookup returns CDR1 DFQATT and CDR2 SNEGSKA (reference sequence). This chain's CDR3 is CSANPTGLDQPQHF. The CDR3 DNA reads as TGCAGTGCTAACCCAACAGGGTTGGATCAGCCCCAGCATTTT.

The CDR3 is CASSLDHREQETQYF. The CDR3 DNA follows: TGTGCCAGCAGTCTAGACCACAGGGAGCAAGAGACCCAGTACTTC. The V and J genes are TRBV6-5 and TRBJ2-4, with D maybe TRBD1 (6 bases). Matching the DNA end better, TRBJ2-5 makes the J call doubtful. The length of the CDR3 is 15 residues. Germline-derived CDR1 and CDR2 are MNHEY and SVGAGI.

Concerning this clonotype itself: One end of the junction fails to match germline, which may point to a read error. The rearrangement joins TRBV3-1 to TRBJ2-1, with 9 bases identical to TRBD2. This CDR3 has 17 residues. CDR1 is LGHDT and CDR2 is YNNKEL in the germline V gene (reference sequence). Here the CDR3 reads CASSQDPGGGEYNEQFF. The CDR3 nucleotides are TGCGCCAGCAGCCAAGATCCGGGCGGGGGGGAATACAATGAGCAGTTCTTC.

This chain uses TRBV6-2 or TRBV6-3 with TRBJ2-3; no reliable D call. V was cut by 0 bases and J by 2 bases, with 15 bases left in between. The germline V gene encodes CDR1 MNHEY and CDR2 SVGEGT. The length of the CDR3 is 17 residues. The CDR3 DNA is TGTGCCAGCAGTTACTCTTCAAGTCGCCTGAACACAGATACGCAGTATTTT. Its protein is CASSYSSSRLNTDTQYF.

The CDR3 sequence: CASRPGTGAPEAFF. CDR3 nucleotides: TGTGCCAGCAGACCCGGGACAGGGGCCCCTGAAGCTTTCTTT. The rearrangement uses TRBV2 and TRBJ1-1; 10 bases line up with TRBD1. The CDR3 totals 14 residues. Germline loops: CDR1 SNHLY, CDR2 FYNNEI. Trimming at V came to 6 bases and at J to 6 bases, leaving 7 bases not matched to a gene.

This clonotype has more than one count but fewer than ten. The rearrangement links TRBV29-1 to TRBJ1-2; D gene ambiguous. This CDR3 contains 14 residues. CDR1 is SQVTM and CDR2 is ANQGSEA in the germline V gene. The ends were cut back, 1 base at V and 2 bases at J, with 11 bases in the middle. DNA of the CDR3: TGCAGCGTTGAAGGGAAGGGTAGGAACTATGGCTACACCTTC. Protein: CSVEGKGRNYGYTF.

The V call is TRBV5-5, the J call TRBJ1-1; D not resolved. The V gene's germline CDR1 is SGHKS and CDR2 YYEKEE (reference sequence). V shed 5 bases and J shed 0 bases, with 11 bases lying between them. This CDR3 is built from 14 residues. The CDR3 nucleotides read TGTGCCAGCAGATCCGACGGGATGAACACTGAAGCTTTCTTT. Its protein is CASRSDGMNTEAFF.

This chain links TRBV6-2 or TRBV6-3 with TRBJ1-2; D uncertain. The V gene lost 5 bases and the J gene lost 2 bases, with 9 bases spanning the gap. CDR1 MNHEY and CDR2 SVGEGT come from the germline V gene. This CDR3 region has 13 residues. The CDR3 here is CASSSIGNYGYTF. The CDR3 nucleotides read TGTGCCAGCAGTAGTATCGGCAACTATGGCTACACCTTC.

Only a few counts were recorded for this clonotype. The DNA for the CDR3 is TGTGCCAGCAGCTCCCCCAGAACTCCACAGGGGACCACGTCCTACGAGCAGTACTTC. This sequence encodes CASSSPRTPQGTTSYEQYF. V and J are TRBV28 and TRBJ2-7, with 7 bases fitting TRBD1. The V gene end was trimmed by 6 bases and the J gene end by 1 base; junction bases not matched to a gene: 21. The CDR3 sequence is 19 residues long. Germline V gene data show CDR1 as MDHEN and CDR2 as SYDVKM.

This clonotype was found many times. This chain joins TRBV4-1 and TRBJ2-4, with 10 nucleotides matching TRBD1. V lost 6 bases, J lost 5 bases, and 10 bases stayed unmatched. This CDR3 is 16 amino acids long. Germline V gives CDR1 MGHRA, CDR2 YSYEKL. CDR3 coding DNA: TGCGCCAGCAGTTCACCGGGACAGGGGATTCAAAACATTCAGTACTTC. Translated: CASSSPGQGIQNIQYF.

This clonotype was seen only a few times. The chain uses TRBV5-1 and TRBJ2-4, with a tentative D call TRBD2 (5 bases). This CDR3 is 13 amino acids long. Germline values: CDR1 SGHRS, CDR2 YFSETQ. V was shortened by 5 bases and J by 5 bases, with 11 bases between the two germline ends. CDR3 sequence: CASSLREENIQYF. The CDR3 nucleotides read TGCGCCAGCAGTTTGAGGGAAGAAAACATTCAGTACTTC.

This clonotype was picked up a small number of times. The chain carries TRBV28 and TRBJ2-3; 7 nucleotides align to TRBD2. V shed 4 bases, J shed 2 bases, and the junction held 12 bases outside the gene matches. The germline V gene encodes CDR1 MDHEN and CDR2 SYDVKM. This CDR3 region has 17 residues. The CDR3 spells CASSSGSSGVTTDTQYF. CDR3 in DNA: TGTGCCAGCAGTTCCGGATCAAGCGGGGTCACCACAGATACGCAGTATTTT.

This sequence joins TRBV20-1 and TRBJ2-7; 13 bases map to TRBD2. Germline trimming cut 0 bases from V and 3 bases from J; bases unmatched to any gene: 11. The CDR3 extends over 18 amino acids. Germline V CDR1 and CDR2: DFQATT, SNEGSKA (reference sequence). The CDR3 sequence: CSARDITSGGADNYEQYF. The CDR3 DNA sequence: TGCAGTGCTAGAGATATTACTAGCGGGGGGGCGGATAACTACGAGCAGTACTTC.

This clonotype was counted only a few times. The chain carries TRBV5-5 and TRBJ1-6, with TRBD1 matching over 11 bases. V dropped 4 bases and J dropped 6; count of bases not matched to a gene: 9. The CDR3 is 17 residues long. The germline CDR1 and CDR2 sequences are SGHKS and YYEKEE (reference sequence). CDR3 loop: CASSTRTGGQSNSPLHF. The CDR3 nucleotides are TGTGCCAGCAGCACCCGGACAGGGGGCCAGAGTAATTCACCCCTCCACTTT.

J is TRBJ2-7 and V is TRBV4-3; TRBD2 matches at 10 bases. This CDR3 has 15 residues. V trimming: 5 bases; J trimming: 7 bases; junction bases outside the gene matches: 11. Germline CDR1 LGHNA, CDR2 YSLEER. The CDR3 DNA reads TGCGCCAGCAGCAAACTTAGCGGGGGGCCTACAGAGCAGTACTTC. As protein: CASSKLSGGPTEQYF.